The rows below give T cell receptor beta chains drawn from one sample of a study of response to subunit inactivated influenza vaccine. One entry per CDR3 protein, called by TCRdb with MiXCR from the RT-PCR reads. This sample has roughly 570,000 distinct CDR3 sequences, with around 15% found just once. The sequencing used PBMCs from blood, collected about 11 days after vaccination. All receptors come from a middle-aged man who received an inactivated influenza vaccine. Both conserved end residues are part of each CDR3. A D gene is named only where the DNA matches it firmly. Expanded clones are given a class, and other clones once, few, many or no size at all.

CASSDGTRSEQFF . TRBD2 TRBV2
CSARRVATNEKLFF . . TRBV20-1
CASSAGSRYEQFF . . TRBV7-3
CASRFKGANTEAFF few TRBD1 TRBV7-2
CASRLGPHSYEQYF few . TRBV3-1
CASSTWDSPTDTQYF few . TRBV19
CSVRDRREMAEAFF few TRBD1 TRBV29-1
CASAPGQTSNQPQHF . . TRBV6-1
CSAPLMTIGGDTQYF . . TRBV20-1
CAWIDYNEQFF medium-sized . TRBV30
CASSFQGATNEKLFF many TRBD1 TRBV7-9
CATSRVLRGQFSNQPQHF many TRBD1 TRBV15
CASSKAQSSGNTIYF many . TRBV7-2
CSARDGGSQTQYF . . TRBV20-1
CASIHAPGLATDTQYF . TRBD2 TRBV28
CASSYAGEAQPQHF . . TRBV6-5
CASSLTATGNYGYTF . TRBD1 TRBV7-6
CASSYGRTGNYGYTF few TRBD1 TRBV6-5
CASRESRRNDQPQHF few . TRBV6-2/TRBV6-3
CSARRTGGGLDTQYF many TRBD1 TRBV20-1
CASSQEGAANSGANVLTF few . TRBV3-1
CASSLEVGGDEQYF . . TRBV5-1
CASSLENLNTEAFF many . TRBV11-2
CASRDRVEEKLFF few TRBD1 TRBV6-2/TRBV6-3
CASSTGNTGELFF many . TRBV9
CASNPQPGNTIYF . . TRBV2
CASGISGAYNEQFF . . TRBV25-1
CSVKMTGKSYEQYF . . TRBV29-1
CASSQTGGPYEQYF few TRBD1 TRBV4-1
CASSQDRTSGSTGELFF . TRBD2 TRBV4-3
CASSATGQTYEQYF . TRBD1 TRBV9
CASSRERGFLYEQYF . . TRBV4-2
CASSDGWLAGGGEQFF few TRBD2 TRBV6-1
CASTNSDTQYF . . TRBV12-3/TRBV12-4
CASSLTGFGDTQYF few . TRBV7-2
CASSHRYEQFF . . TRBV7-2
CASSPGTVNYEQYF few TRBD1 TRBV12-3/TRBV12-4
CASTRGQQETQYF few . TRBV5-1
CASGDRGNYSNTGELFF few TRBD1 TRBV7-9
CASSLSPGNAMTQYF few . TRBV5-1
CASSTDLWGETQYF . . TRBV12-3/TRBV12-4
CASRMGQGNQPQHF few TRBD1 TRBV6-1
CASFGIGGLGNEQFF few . TRBV28
CSARDSRRDPLEAFF few . TRBV20-1
CASSYLPGEGLHEQYF few TRBD2 TRBV27
CASSLNPADPQETQYF . . TRBV5-1
CSVDRGGDEQYF many TRBD1 TRBV29-1
CASSSLLGTGANVLTF . . TRBV7-8
CAWSYDSPLHF few . TRBV30
CASRTSGSQPDTQYF few TRBD2 TRBV5-5
CASSLRDRGAEQYF few TRBD1 TRBV7-2
CATSSRRLPAETQYF . . TRBV15
CASSPWTGHTDTQYF few TRBD1 TRBV4-2
CASSLVGQRNTEAFF . . TRBV5-6